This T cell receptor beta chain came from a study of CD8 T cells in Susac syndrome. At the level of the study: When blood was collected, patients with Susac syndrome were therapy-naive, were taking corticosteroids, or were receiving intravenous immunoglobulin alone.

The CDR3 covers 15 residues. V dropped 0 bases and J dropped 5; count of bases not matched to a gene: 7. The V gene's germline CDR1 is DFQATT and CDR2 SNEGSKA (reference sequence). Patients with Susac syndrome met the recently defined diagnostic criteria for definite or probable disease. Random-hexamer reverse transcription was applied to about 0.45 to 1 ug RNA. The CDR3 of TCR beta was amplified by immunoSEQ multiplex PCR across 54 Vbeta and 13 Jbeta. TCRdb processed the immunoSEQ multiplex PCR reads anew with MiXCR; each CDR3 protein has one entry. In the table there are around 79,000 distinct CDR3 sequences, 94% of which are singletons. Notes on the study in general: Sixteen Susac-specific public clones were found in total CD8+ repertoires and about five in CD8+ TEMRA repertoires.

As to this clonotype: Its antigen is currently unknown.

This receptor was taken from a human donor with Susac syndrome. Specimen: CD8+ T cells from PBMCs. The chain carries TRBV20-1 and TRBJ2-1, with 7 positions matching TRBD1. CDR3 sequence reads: CSARETGAVNNEQFF. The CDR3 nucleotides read TGCAGTGCTAGAGAAACAGGGGCGGTAAACAATGAGCAGTTCTTC.